This T cell receptor beta chain was retrieved from a study of cytomegalovirus exposure and HLA in healthy donors. Findings and caveats of the study: HLA-A and HLA-B allele assignments for most subjects were reportedly predicted accurately using TCR beta sequences.

Healthy individuals who donated bone marrow served as the donors. Both 60 Vbeta primers and 13 Jbeta primers went into the PCR. Some clones are missing from TCRdb's copy, which holds only in-frame ones; the method was immunoSEQ multiplex PCR. The repertoire holds some 120,000 clones, with roughly 71% as singletons. On this clone itself: The antigen remains undetermined.

Trimming cost V 1 base and J 2 bases; bases outside gene matches: 6. This CDR3 has 16 residues. Germline V gene data show CDR1 as KGHSH and CDR2 as LQKENI. The TCR was taken from a woman aged 50 to 65 in good health and CMV-seropositive. The chain combines TRBV18 with TRBJ2-7; TRBD1 matches at 9 bases. Sequenced: PBMCs. DNA for the CDR3: TGTGCCAGCTCACCACGTCAGGGGACAGGGCCCTACGAGCAGTACTTC. Protein sequence: CASSPRQGTGPYEQYF.